Presented here are 19 T cell receptor beta chains from one specimen sequenced in a study of blood T cell repertoires in COVID-19. Sequencing was performed with immunoSEQ multiplex PCR; in TCRdb, only in-frame clones are kept and a portion is missing. This table holds some 400,000 clones, approximately 87% found once. Input material: peripheral blood. Every receptor here comes from a woman in her fifties or sixties with COVID-19, enrolled during active disease.

The rearrangement joins TRBV3-1 (or the pseudogene TRBV3-2) to TRBJ2-1; 9 bases are a match to TRBD2. This CDR3 is 16 amino acids long. Germline CDR1 and CDR2: LGHDT and YNNKEL (reference sequence). The trim removed 0 bases at V and 4 bases at J, leaving 4 bases unmatched. The CDR3 DNA follows: TGTGCCAGCAGCCAAGATCCGGGACTAGCATACAATGAGCAGTTCTTC. Its translation: CASSQDPGLAYNEQFF.

This chain uses TRBV5-5 with TRBJ1-2; the D gene is possibly TRBD1 (5 bases). Trimming cost V 3 bases and J 4 bases, with 10 bases left between them. The CDR3 length is 13 residues. In germline, CDR1 is SGHKS, CDR2 YYEKEE (reference sequence). Here the CDR3 reads CASSSDILYGYTF. CDR3 in DNA: TGTGCCAGCAGCTCGGACATCCTCTATGGCTACACCTTC.

This chain links TRBV7-6 with TRBJ1-1; D is possibly TRBD1 (5 bases). The CDR3 length is 14 residues. Per germline, CDR1 SGHVS and CDR2 FNYEAQ. The V and J ends lost 0 bases and 1 base respectively, with 6 bases between them. In DNA, the CDR3 is TGTGCCAGCAGCTTAGCAGGGGCGAACACTGAAGCTTTCTTT. Translation: CASSLAGANTEAFF.

This sequence joins TRBV25-1 and TRBJ2-1, with a possible D match to TRBD1 (5 bases). V lost 2 bases and J 7 bases, leaving 12 bases between the germline ends. The CDR3 is 14 amino acids. Germline CDR1 and CDR2: MGHDK and SYGVNS. The CDR3 DNA follows: TGTGCCAGCAGTGAAACCACAGGTGCGAATGAGCAGTTCTTC. It encodes CASSETTGANEQFF.

The chain recombines TRBV28 with TRBJ1-5; 7 positions match TRBD1. Germline V lookup: CDR1 MDHEN, CDR2 SYDVKM. The CDR3 extends over 16 amino acids. With 6 bases clipped from V and 7 bases from J, the junction kept 15 bases outside the gene matches. The CDR3 loop is CASSPGPRTGDQPQHF. CDR3 in DNA: TGTGCCAGCAGCCCAGGGCCCCGAACAGGGGACCAGCCCCAGCATTTT.

V and J are TRBV25-1 and TRBJ1-2, with a possible D match to TRBD1 (6 bases). Germline-derived CDR1 and CDR2 are MGHDK and SYGVNS. V was trimmed by 6 bases and J by 3 bases, leaving 14 bases between them. There are 14 residues in the CDR3. Written as DNA, the CDR3 is TGTGCCAGCAGGGCAACGGGGGGCGACTATGGCTACACCTTC. Protein: CASRATGGDYGYTF.

The chain links TRBV2 to TRBJ1-2; D not certain. Germline-derived CDR1 and CDR2 are SNHLY and FYNNEI. This CDR3 has 11 amino acids. Trimming stripped 8 bases from V and 3 bases from J, with 7 bases between. Written as DNA, the CDR3 is TGTGCCAGCGGGCCTGACTATGGCTACACCTTC. Translation: CASGPDYGYTF.

The CDR3 DNA reads TGCGCCAGCAGCGTATACAGGGATAAGAACACTGAAGCTTTCTTT. Its protein product is CASSVYRDKNTEAFF. The genes are TRBV5-1 and TRBJ1-1, with D possibly TRBD1 on 6 matching bases. Germline-derived CDR1 and CDR2 are SGHRS and YFSETQ. The CDR3 has 15 residues. Trimming removed 4 bases from V and 1 base from J, with 14 bases in between. The full variable domain, completed using reference TRBV5-1 and TRBJ1-1, is KAGVTQTPRYLIKTRGQQVTLSCSPISGHRSVSWYQQTPGQGLQFLFEYFSETQRNKGNFPGRFSGRQFSNSRSEMNVSTLELGDSALYLCASSVYRDKNTEAFFGQGTRLTVV.

J is TRBJ1-2 and V is TRBV2, with D maybe TRBD1 (5 bases). V lost 2 bases, J lost 0 bases, and 16 bases lay in between. CDR1 and CDR2 from the germline V gene are SNHLY and FYNNEI. The CDR3 consists of 17 residues. The CDR3 loop is CASSEQGRGFSNYGYTF. In DNA, the CDR3 is TGTGCCAGCAGTGAACAGGGAAGGGGTTTTTCTAACTATGGCTACACCTTC.

The J gene is TRBJ1-3, the V gene TRBV28; D gene unclear. This CDR3 has 15 residues. Trimming left V 6 bases short and J 0 bases short, with 12 bases between. Germline V CDR1 and CDR2: MDHEN, SYDVKM. CDR3 amino acids: CASSSSPISGNTIYF. In DNA, the CDR3 is TGTGCCAGCAGCTCGAGTCCGATCTCTGGAAACACCATATATTTT.

The V gene is TRBV3-1 (or the pseudogene TRBV3-2), the J gene TRBJ2-7, with 13 bases matching TRBD2. The length of the CDR3 is 15 residues. V gave up 4 bases and J gave up 4 bases; unmatched junction bases: 4. Germline V gene data show CDR1 as LGHDT and CDR2 as YNNKEL (reference sequence). CDR3 protein: CASSLRTSGGYEQYF. CDR3 bases: TGTGCCAGCAGCCTTAGGACTAGCGGGGGATACGAGCAGTACTTC.

The chain carries TRBV12-5 and TRBJ1-5, with TRBD1 matching over 8 bases. This CDR3 spans 14 amino acids. The germline CDR1 and CDR2 sequences are LGHNT and FRNRAP. Trimming took 6 bases from V and 5 from J; bases not matched to a gene: 6. The CDR3 reads CASGPQGAHQPQHF. Written as DNA, the CDR3 is TGTGCTAGTGGCCCCCAGGGGGCGCATCAGCCCCAGCATTTT.

The chain has TRBV18 and TRBJ1-3, with 7 nucleotides matching TRBD1. Trimming at V came to 2 bases and at J to 2 bases, leaving 9 bases not matched to a gene. Germline assignment: CDR1 KGHSH and CDR2 LQKENI. This CDR3 region has 17 residues. CDR3 sequence (DNA): TGTGCCAGCTCACCAAACCTACAGGGGATGGCTGGAAACACCATATATTTT. This codes for CASSPNLQGMAGNTIYF.

The genes are TRBV5-6 and TRBJ1-2; no firm D call. The V end lost 3 bases, the J end lost 4 bases, and 13 bases lay between the germline ends. The CDR3 sequence is 14 residues long. Germline CDR1 SGHDT, CDR2 YYEEEE. The CDR3 region has the DNA TGTGCCAGCAGCTCGCTTACAGTGCGCTATGGCTACACCTTC. Amino acids: CASSSLTVRYGYTF.

This rearrangement joins TRBV6-5 to TRBJ1-4; tentatively, D is TRBD1 (5 bases). The V and J ends lost 2 bases and 7 bases respectively, with 14 bases between them. Per the germline V gene, CDR1 is MNHEY and CDR2 is SVGAGI. The length of the CDR3 is 15 residues. The CDR3 sequence is CASSYTGGGSEKLFF. The CDR3 DNA sequence: TGTGCCAGCAGTTACACGGGCGGGGGGAGTGAAAAACTGTTTTTT.

A single count supports this clone. J is TRBJ1-2 and V is TRBV6-4; TRBD1 agrees at 12 bases. Germline V lookup: CDR1 MRHNA, CDR2 SNTAGT. The CDR3 contains 18 residues. V lost 4 bases, J lost 7 bases, and 16 bases stayed unmatched. CDR3 sequence (DNA): TGTGCCAGCAGTGCCATCGCCGGGACAGGGGGCTCTAGAGGTGGCTACACCTTC. This codes for CASSAIAGTGGSRGGYTF.

This chain uses TRBV5-1 with TRBJ1-1, with D possibly matching TRBD1 (6 bases). V shed 4 bases and J shed 1 base, with 14 bases lying between them. This CDR3 is built from 15 residues. Looked up from germline, CDR1 is SGHRS and CDR2 is YFSETQ. CDR3 in amino acids: CASSLPRGTNTEAFF. The CDR3 region has the DNA TGCGCCAGCAGCCTACCGAGGGGGACGAACACTGAAGCTTTCTTT. Full variable domain (missing parts from reference TRBV5-1 and TRBJ1-1): KAGVTQTPRYLIKTRGQQVTLSCSPISGHRSVSWYQQTPGQGLQFLFEYFSETQRNKGNFPGRFSGRQFSNSRSEMNVSTLELGDSALYLCASSLPRGTNTEAFFGQGTRLTVV.

For this clone: The same CDR3 arises from other DNA sequences in this sample as well. The rearrangement joins TRBV5-1 to TRBJ1-3; D gene ambiguous. The CDR3 runs 14 residues. V was trimmed by 3 bases and J by 0 bases, leaving 7 bases between them. Germline loops: CDR1 SGHRS, CDR2 YFSETQ. Here the CDR3 reads CASSSGSSGNTIYF. For the CDR3, the DNA is TGCGCCAGCAGCTCGGGGTCCTCTGGAAACACCATATATTTT.

The genes are TRBV2 and TRBJ1-4; D is uncertain. CDR3 length: 15 residues. Trimming shortened V by 4 bases and J by 0 bases, and 9 bases separated the two germline ends. Germline CDR1 SNHLY, CDR2 FYNNEI. This chain's CDR3 is CASSVRSATNEKLFF. In nucleotides, the CDR3 is TGTGCCAGCAGTGTTAGATCTGCAACTAATGAAAAACTGTTTTTT.